Listed here are 27 T cell receptor beta chains from one sample, sequenced in a study of response to subunit inactivated influenza vaccine. Via MiXCR, TCRdb re-called the RT-PCR reads, giving one row per CDR3 protein. The data contain hundreds of thousands of distinct CDR3 sequences, less than 15% of them singletons. This specimen consisted of PBMCs from blood, obtained 14 days before vaccination. These receptors were collected from a man aged 45-65 years who received an inactivated influenza vaccine.

V is TRBV5-5 and J is TRBJ2-7, with 12 nucleotides matching TRBD1. Trimming at V came to 2 bases and at J to 2 bases, leaving 2 bases not matched to a gene. In germline, CDR1 is SGHKS, CDR2 YYEKEE (reference sequence). This CDR3 comprises 15 residues. DNA of the CDR3: TGTGCCAGCAGCTTCGGGACAGGGGGCGCCTACGAGCAGTACTTC. Protein: CASSFGTGGAYEQYF. Supplemented by reference TRBV5-5 and TRBJ2-7, the full variable domain reads DAGVTQSPTHLIKTRGQQVTLRCSPISGHKSVSWYQQVLGQGPQFIFQYYEKEERGRGNFPDRFSARQFPNYSSELNVNALLLGDSALYLCASSFGTGGAYEQYFGPGTRLTVT.

This clonotype appeared a few times. The chain uses TRBV9 and TRBJ2-4; 8 nucleotides agree with TRBD2. Trimming cost V 0 bases and J 6 bases; bases outside gene matches: 8. The CDR3 has 16 residues. CDR1 SGDLS and CDR2 YYNGEE come from the germline V gene. In DNA, the CDR3 is TGTGCCAGCAGCGTAGGAGTCGGGAGGGTGCTAAACATTCAGTACTTC. As protein: CASSVGVGRVLNIQYF.

This clonotype was seen many times. V is TRBV29-1 and J is TRBJ2-4; 7 positions match TRBD1. The CDR3 is made up of 15 amino acids. The V gene end was trimmed by 1 base and the J gene end by 0 bases; junction bases not matched to a gene: 3. CDR1 SQVTM and CDR2 ANQGSEA come from the germline V gene. CDR3 protein: CSVEGRTGAKNIQYF. The CDR3 DNA reads as TGCAGCGTTGAAGGGAGGACAGGAGCCAAAAACATTCAGTACTTC. Combining the CDR3 with reference TRBV29-1 and TRBJ2-4 gives the whole variable domain SAVISQKPSRDICQRGTSLTIQCQVDSQVTMMFWYRQQPGQSLTLIATANQGSEATYESGFVIDKFPISRPNLTFSTLTVSNMSPEDSSIYLCSVEGRTGAKNIQYFGAGTRLSVL.

This clonotype came up a few times. The chain combines TRBV20-1 with TRBJ2-3, with D tentatively TRBD1 or TRBD2 (5 bases each). The CDR3 loop spans 14 amino acids. Germline V gene sequence: CDR1 DFQATT, CDR2 SNEGSKA (reference sequence). Trimming stripped 1 base from V and 4 bases from J, with 12 bases between. The CDR3 loop reads CSARVAGTADTQYF. The CDR3 DNA reads as TGCAGTGCTAGAGTTGCAGGGACCGCAGATACGCAGTATTTT.

The V gene is TRBV6-2 or TRBV6-3, the J gene TRBJ1-2; D is possibly TRBD1 (5 bases). Trimming removed 5 bases from V and 8 bases from J, with 12 bases in between. Germline V gene data show CDR1 as MNHEY and CDR2 as SVGEGT. The CDR3 has 12 amino acids. The CDR3, as DNA: TGTGCCAGCAGTCAGACAGCCTACGGCTACACCTTC. This sequence encodes CASSQTAYGYTF.

This clonotype was detected a few times. The rearrangement links TRBV5-1 to TRBJ1-4; 10 bases line up with TRBD1. The V and J ends lost 4 bases and 3 bases, in that order; junction bases with no gene match: 12. CDR1 is SGHRS and CDR2 is YFSETQ in the germline V gene. CDR3 length: 18 residues. The CDR3 nucleotides are TGCGCCAGCAGCCGGGCTCCGGGACAGGGGATCGCTAATGAAAAACTGTTTTTT. It specifies CASSRAPGQGIANEKLFF.

This chain connects TRBV12-3 or TRBV12-4 to TRBJ2-2, with D perhaps matching TRBD2 (7 bases). The V and J ends lost 6 bases and 4 bases respectively, with 18 bases between them. CDR3 length equals 16 residues. The CDR3 coding sequence is TGTGCCAGCAGCCCAGTGGTGGGAGGGGGCACCGGGGAGCTGTTTTTT. This codes for CASSPVVGGGTGELFF.

This clonotype was counted many times. The chain combines TRBV7-9 with TRBJ2-1; D is undetermined. Germline V gene sequence: CDR1 SEHNR, CDR2 FQNEAQ (reference sequence). The V end was cut by 5 bases, the J end by 0 bases, with 5 bases between. The CDR3 length is 13 residues. The CDR3 here is CASSKSSYNEQFF. The CDR3 DNA reads TGTGCCAGCAGCAAAAGCTCCTACAATGAGCAGTTCTTC.

The chain employs TRBV28 and TRBJ2-5; D may match TRBD1 or TRBD2 (5 bases each). V lost 4 bases, J lost 7 bases, and 16 bases lay in between. The CDR3 length is 14 residues. Per germline, CDR1 MDHEN and CDR2 SYDVKM. The CDR3 here is CASSSTGTGVTQYF. CDR3 sequence (DNA): TGTGCCAGCAGTTCTACCGGGACCGGGGTGACCCAGTACTTC.

In this sample, this clonotype turned up a few times. The chain carries TRBV5-1 and TRBJ2-5; unclear D gene. The V gene lost 2 bases and the J gene lost 3 bases, with 11 bases spanning the gap. The CDR3 extends over 14 amino acids. Germline loops: CDR1 SGHRS, CDR2 YFSETQ. CDR3 residues: CASSLTGPKETQYF. Written as DNA, the CDR3 is TGCGCCAGCAGCTTAACTGGCCCAAAAGAGACCCAGTACTTC. Combining the CDR3 with reference TRBV5-1 and TRBJ2-5 gives the whole variable domain KAGVTQTPRYLIKTRGQQVTLSCSPISGHRSVSWYQQTPGQGLQFLFEYFSETQRNKGNFPGRFSGRQFSNSRSEMNVSTLELGDSALYLCASSLTGPKETQYFGPGTRLLVL.

The V and J genes are TRBV27 and TRBJ2-5; a possible D gene is TRBD1 (6 bases). Trimming left V 0 bases short and J 3 bases short, with 23 bases between. The CDR3 has 19 amino acids. From germline, CDR1 is MNHEY and CDR2 SMNVEV (reference sequence). CDR3: CASSLSRRLWDTGKETQYF. The CDR3 coding sequence is TGTGCCAGCAGTTTATCCCGACGCCTCTGGGACACCGGTAAAGAGACCCAGTACTTC.

This clonotype has a handful of counts. The rearrangement uses TRBV5-6 and TRBJ2-3; 14 bases map to TRBD2. The CDR3 is 17 amino acids. J lost 6 bases, V lost 5 bases, and 11 bases had no gene match. Germline loops: CDR1 SGHDT, CDR2 YYEEEE. The CDR3 DNA reads TGTGCCAGCAGGCTAATAGGGACTAGCGGGGGAGTTGATACGCAGTATTTT. Residues: CASRLIGTSGGVDTQYF.

In its sample, this clonotype was seen a few times. This rearrangement joins TRBV29-1 to TRBJ1-2, with 10 bases identical to TRBD1. Germline CDR1 reads SQVTM; CDR2 reads ANQGSEA. J was trimmed by 6 bases and V by 5 bases; bases with no gene match: 3. The CDR3 is 12 amino acids. The DNA for the CDR3 is TGCAGCGTTCCCGGGACAGGGGATGGCTACACCTTC. Protein: CSVPGTGDGYTF.

This clonotype turned up a few times. This chain joins TRBV5-6 and TRBJ2-3, with TRBD2 matching 7 bases. Germline V CDR1 and CDR2: SGHDT, YYEEEE. This CDR3 comprises 15 residues. V gave up 0 bases and J gave up 4 bases; unmatched junction bases: 5. This chain's CDR3 is CASSLGPSGSDTQYF. CDR3 in DNA: TGTGCCAGCAGCTTGGGGCCTAGCGGATCAGATACGCAGTATTTT. The full variable domain, completed using reference TRBV5-6 and TRBJ2-3, is DAGVTQSPTHLIKTRGQQVTLRCSPKSGHDTVSWYQQALGQGPQFIFQYYEEEERQRGNFPDRFSGHQFPNYSSELNVNALLLGDSALYLCASSLGPSGSDTQYFGPGTRLTVL.

The genes are TRBV27 and TRBJ1-6; D gene unclear. Germline V lookup: CDR1 MNHEY, CDR2 SMNVEV (reference sequence). The CDR3 spans 13 residues. Trimming removed 5 bases at V and 11 bases at J, with 13 bases between. CDR3 DNA sequence: TGTGCCAGCAGTAAGGAATGGAGCACACCCCTCCACTTT. Its protein is CASSKEWSTPLHF.

The chain couples TRBV11-2 to TRBJ2-4; D tentatively reads TRBD1 or TRBD2 (5 bases each). Germline assignment: CDR1 SGHAT and CDR2 FQNNGV. V was pared by 8 bases and J by 7 bases, with 9 bases between. This CDR3 region has 11 residues. CDR3 nucleotides: TGTGCCAGCGGGACCCAGAACATTCAGTACTTC. The encoded protein is CASGTQNIQYF.

This chain uses TRBV5-1 with TRBJ2-7; 9 nucleotides match TRBD1. There are 14 residues in the CDR3. The V segment lost 1 base and the J segment 3 bases; nucleotides outside the gene matches: 2. Germline-derived CDR1 and CDR2 are SGHRS and YFSETQ. The CDR3 loop reads CASSLWDRVYEQYF. In DNA form, the CDR3 reads TGCGCCAGCAGCTTGTGGGACAGGGTCTACGAGCAGTACTTC.

The chain joins TRBV14 to TRBJ2-4; 10 bases match TRBD2. The CDR3 length is 14 residues. The germline V gene encodes CDR1 SGHDN and CDR2 FVKESK. The V segment lost 3 bases and the J segment 9 bases; nucleotides outside the gene matches: 5. The CDR3 loop is CASSQSSGSSIQYF. Here the CDR3 DNA reads TGTGCCAGCAGCCAGTCTAGCGGGAGTTCCATTCAGTACTTC.

The chain links TRBV20-1 to TRBJ2-7, with D tentatively TRBD2 (6 bases). The CDR3 consists of 14 residues. In germline, CDR1 is DFQATT, CDR2 SNEGSKA (reference sequence). Trimming removed 1 base at V and 2 bases at J, with 12 bases between. The CDR3 region has the DNA TGCAGTGCTAGAGTTGGTCGGGGGACCTACGAGCAGTACTTC. This encodes CSARVGRGTYEQYF.

There are a few counts of this clonotype. The V call is TRBV7-2, the J call TRBJ1-2, with D possibly being TRBD1 (5 bases). The CDR3 is 13 amino acids. Germline CDR1 is SGHTA and CDR2 is FQGNSA. The V end lost 5 bases, the J end lost 5 bases, and 12 bases lay between the germline ends. CDR3 loop: CASSNRDGYGYTF. The CDR3 DNA reads TGTGCCAGCAGCAACCGGGACGGTTATGGCTACACCTTC.

There are a few counts of this clonotype. Germline and junction disagree at one end, which may indicate a read error. The genes are TRBV7-2 and TRBJ1-3; D ambiguous. Germline assignment: CDR1 SGHTA and CDR2 FQGNSA. The CDR3 loop spans 15 amino acids. The CDR3 bases are TGTGCCAGCAGCTTAGCGTCCCGGGGAGGAAGCACCATATATTTT. As protein: CASSLASRGGSTIYF.

This clonotype appeared many times. The V and J genes are TRBV29-1 and TRBJ2-5; 7 bases are shared with TRBD2. The CDR3 length is 15 residues. Germline CDR1 SQVTM, CDR2 ANQGSEA. V shed 1 base and J 0 bases; nucleotides not matched to a gene: 5. CDR3 sequence (DNA): TGCAGCGTTGAAGGGCTAGCGGCCCACCAAGAGACCCAGTACTTC. Protein sequence: CSVEGLAAHQETQYF. Together with reference TRBV29-1 and TRBJ2-5, the CDR3 gives the full variable domain: SAVISQKPSRDICQRGTSLTIQCQVDSQVTMMFWYRQQPGQSLTLIATANQGSEATYESGFVIDKFPISRPNLTFSTLTVSNMSPEDSSIYLCSVEGLAAHQETQYFGPGTRLLVL.

This sequence joins TRBV28 and TRBJ2-6; TRBD1 aligns across 11 bases. J was trimmed by 3 bases and V by 4 bases; bases with no gene match: 5. CDR1 is MDHEN, CDR2 SYDVKM, per germline. The CDR3 covers 17 residues. The CDR3 DNA reads TGTGCCAGCAGTTCCGGACAGGGGGCGAATGGGGCCAACGTCCTGACTTTC. Translated, it gives CASSSGQGANGANVLTF.

This clonotype was observed a handful of times. This sequence joins TRBV20-1 and TRBJ2-3; D might be TRBD2 (6 bases). The V gene lost 3 bases and the J gene lost 2 bases, with 12 bases spanning the gap. Germline values: CDR1 DFQATT, CDR2 SNEGSKA (reference sequence). CDR3 size: 14 residues. CDR3 sequence reads: CSASPGVITDTQYF. The CDR3 region has the DNA TGCAGTGCTAGCCCGGGAGTGATCACAGATACGCAGTATTTT.

This clonotype showed up just a few times. The J gene is TRBJ2-2, the V gene TRBV4-3; D call uncertain. V was pared by 1 base and J by 3 bases, with 6 bases between. CDR3 size: 14 residues. Germline CDR1 is LGHNA and CDR2 is YSLEER. The CDR3 spells CASSQVEYTGELFF. The CDR3 region has the DNA TGCGCCAGCAGCCAAGTCGAGTACACCGGGGAGCTGTTTTTT.

The count of this clonotype is one. The CDR3 is CASSGTGTLNEQFF. The CDR3 nucleotides read TGTGCCAGCAGTGGTACCGGGACGTTGAATGAGCAGTTCTTC. The chain joins TRBV7-9 to TRBJ2-1; possibly TRBD1 or TRBD2 for D (5 bases each). The V end was cut by 6 bases, the J end by 7 bases, with 16 bases between. Germline V gives CDR1 SEHNR, CDR2 FQNEAQ (reference sequence). The CDR3 spans 14 residues.

The V and J genes are TRBV28 and TRBJ2-7, with D tentatively TRBD1 (6 bases). Germline CDR1 reads MDHEN; CDR2 reads SYDVKM. This CDR3 region has 16 residues. V was cut by 4 bases and J by 6 bases, with 22 bases left in between. CDR3 DNA: TGTGCCAGCAGTTCGCCCGGAAGGGGGAAGACTACCGAGCAGTACTTC. As protein: CASSSPGRGKTTEQYF.